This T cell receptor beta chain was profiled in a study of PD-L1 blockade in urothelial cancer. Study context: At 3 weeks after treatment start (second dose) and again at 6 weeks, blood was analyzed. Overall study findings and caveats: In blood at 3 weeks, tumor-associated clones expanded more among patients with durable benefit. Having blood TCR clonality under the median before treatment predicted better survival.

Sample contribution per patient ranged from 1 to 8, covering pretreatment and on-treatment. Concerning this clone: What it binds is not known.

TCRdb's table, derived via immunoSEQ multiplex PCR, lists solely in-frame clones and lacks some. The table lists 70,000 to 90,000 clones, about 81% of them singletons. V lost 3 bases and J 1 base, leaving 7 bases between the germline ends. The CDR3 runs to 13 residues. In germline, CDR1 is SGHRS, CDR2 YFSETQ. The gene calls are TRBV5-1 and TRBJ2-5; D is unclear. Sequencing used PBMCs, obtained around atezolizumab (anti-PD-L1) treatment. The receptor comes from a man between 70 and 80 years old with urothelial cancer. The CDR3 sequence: CASSSDIQETQYF. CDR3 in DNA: TGCGCCAGCAGCTCCGACATCCAAGAGACCCAGTACTTC. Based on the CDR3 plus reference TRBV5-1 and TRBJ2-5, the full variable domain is KAGVTQTPRYLIKTRGQQVTLSCSPISGHRSVSWYQQTPGQGLQFLFEYFSETQRNKGNFPGRFSGRQFSNSRSEMNVSTLELGDSALYLCASSSDIQETQYFGPGTRLLVL.